The 18 T cell receptor beta chains presented below share a single source sample, sequenced in a study of cytomegalovirus exposure and HLA in healthy donors. It was with 60 Vbeta and 13 Jbeta primers that the PCR ran. The data were produced by immunoSEQ multiplex PCR, yet TCRdb's version contains in-frame clones alone and is incomplete. The sample has 98,000 or so clones; roughly four fifths are singletons. Source material: PBMCs. The receptors here all came from a human donor in good health.

V and J are TRBV6-5 and TRBJ2-5, with 8 bases that match TRBD2. There are 13 residues in the CDR3. Trimming at V came to 7 bases and at J to 5 bases, leaving 6 bases not matched to a gene. Germline-derived CDR1 and CDR2 are MNHEY and SVGAGI. DNA for the CDR3: TGTGCCAGCAAGATTAGCGGGGAGGAGACCCAGTACTTC. Amino acid sequence: CASKISGEETQYF.

The rearrangement joins TRBV12-5 to TRBJ2-3, with 7 bases matching TRBD2. This CDR3 has 15 amino acids. The J segment lost 4 bases and the V segment lost 7 bases, leaving 11 bases of the junction unmatched. From germline, CDR1 is LGHNT and CDR2 FRNRAP. The CDR3 DNA reads as TGTGCTAGTGATCGATGGGCGGGAGACCCAGATACGCAGTATTTT. Its protein product is CASDRWAGDPDTQYF.

The gene calls are TRBV7-6 and TRBJ2-7; 8 bases agree with TRBD2. Germline V gene lookup returns CDR1 SGHVS and CDR2 FNYEAQ. The CDR3 runs to 16 residues. With 1 base clipped from V and 5 bases from J, the junction kept 10 bases outside the gene matches. The CDR3, as DNA: TGTGCCAGCAGCTTAGTGACGGGAGGGCCATCCAACGAGCAGTACTTC. This sequence encodes CASSLVTGGPSNEQYF.

The rearrangement uses TRBV4-3 and TRBJ2-3; TRBD2 matches 9 bases. J was trimmed by 4 bases and V by 4 bases; bases with no gene match: 12. The germline gives CDR1 LGHNA, CDR2 YSLEER. This CDR3 comprises 17 residues. Written as DNA, the CDR3 is TGCGCCAGCAGCCGAACCGCTAGCGGGACGGGTTCAGATACGCAGTATTTT. It encodes CASSRTASGTGSDTQYF.

The rearrangement links TRBV7-2 to TRBJ2-2, with 9 bases lining up with TRBD2. V shed 2 bases, J shed 2 bases, and the junction held 9 bases outside the gene matches. The CDR3 has 18 amino acids. Germline CDR1 SGHTA, CDR2 FQGNSA. The CDR3, as DNA: TGTGCCAGCAGCTTAAGGTTTAGCGGGAGTCTAAACACCGGGGAGCTGTTTTTT. Translated, it gives CASSLRFSGSLNTGELFF.

In the case of this clone: Germline is not matched at one junction end, which may reflect a read error. V is TRBV19 and J is TRBJ2-2; 7 nucleotides match TRBD1. The CDR3 spans 11 residues. CDR1 is LNHDA, CDR2 SQIVND, per germline (reference sequence). In DNA form, the CDR3 reads TGTGCCAGTAGTAATCCAGGGGGGCTGTTTTTT. Translating it yields CASSNPGGLFF. The full variable domain, rest sourced from reference TRBV19 and TRBJ2-2, is DGGITQSPKYLFRKEGQNVTLSCEQNLNHDAMYWYRQDPGQGLRLIYYSQIVNDFQKGDIAEGYSVSREKKESFPLTVTSAQKNPTAFYLCASSNPGGLFFGEGSRLTVL.

V usage is TRBV6-5 and J usage is TRBJ2-1; perhaps TRBD1 as D (6 bases). CDR3 length: 12 residues. Germline assignment: CDR1 MNHEY and CDR2 SVGAGI. V gave up 10 bases and J gave up 3 bases, with 10 bases separating them. The CDR3 region is CATLDSYNEQFF. DNA for the CDR3: TGTGCCACTTTGGACAGCTACAATGAGCAGTTCTTC.

The sample holds a few counts of this clone. The chain is built from TRBV5-4 and TRBJ1-2, with D unresolved. V lost 4 bases to trimming and J lost 5 bases, with 12 bases between them. Germline values: CDR1 SGHNT, CDR2 YYREEE (reference sequence). The CDR3 has 13 residues. CDR3 nucleotides: TGTGCCAGCAGCAATAAGCCTTTATATGGCTACACCTTC. Amino acids: CASSNKPLYGYTF.

This chain connects TRBV12-5 to TRBJ2-7; 7 bases are a match to TRBD2. The CDR3 consists of 16 residues. J gave up 0 bases and V 1 base, and 6 bases lay outside the gene matches. Germline V gene lookup returns CDR1 LGHNT and CDR2 FRNRAP. CDR3 residues: CASGLDLGGSSYEQYF. In DNA form, the CDR3 reads TGTGCTAGTGGTTTGGACCTGGGAGGGAGCTCCTACGAGCAGTACTTC.

The V and J genes are TRBV20-1 and TRBJ2-3, with D hard to call. The V gene lost 6 bases and the J gene lost 0 bases, with 4 bases spanning the gap. CDR1 DFQATT and CDR2 SNEGSKA come from the germline V gene (reference sequence). The CDR3 is 11 residues long. Here the CDR3 DNA reads TGCAGTGCGTCTAGCACAGATACGCAGTATTTT. It is translated as CSASSTDTQYF.

This clone was seen only a few times. The chain joins TRBV7-2 to TRBJ1-1, with D possibly being TRBD1 (5 bases). The CDR3 extends over 14 amino acids. Germline CDR1 is SGHTA and CDR2 is FQGNSA. V was trimmed by 7 bases and J by 5 bases, leaving 17 bases between them. CDR3 coding DNA: TGTGCCAGCACCTCACCATTTCAGGGTACTGAAGCTTTCTTT. It yields the protein CASTSPFQGTEAFF.

This chain joins TRBV19 and TRBJ2-2; unclear D gene. V lost 9 bases to trimming and J lost 5 bases, with 10 bases between them. In germline, CDR1 is LNHDA, CDR2 SQIVND (reference sequence). CDR3 size: 12 residues. CDR3 protein: CASLTATGELFF. In DNA form, the CDR3 reads TGTGCCAGCTTAACTGCGACCGGGGAGCTGTTTTTT.

This clone was found once. The J gene is TRBJ2-7, the V gene TRBV5-6; 8 bases fit TRBD1. CDR3 size: 14 residues. Germline trimming cut 4 bases from V and 6 bases from J; bases unmatched to any gene: 9. Germline V gene data show CDR1 as SGHDT and CDR2 as YYEEEE. This CDR3 reads CASSLDRGACEQYF. CDR3 DNA sequence: TGTGCCAGCAGCCTAGACAGGGGAGCCTGCGAGCAGTACTTC.

V is TRBV2 and J is TRBJ2-3, with 12 bases identical to TRBD2. The trim removed 6 bases at V and 1 base at J, leaving 5 bases unmatched. The germline gives CDR1 SNHLY, CDR2 FYNNEI. This CDR3 spans 16 amino acids. The CDR3 region is CASRELAGGRTDTQYF. The CDR3 nucleotides read TGTGCCAGCAGAGAACTAGCGGGGGGCCGCACAGATACGCAGTATTTT.

The chain uses TRBV7-2 and TRBJ2-1, with 7 bases matching TRBD1. Losses at the gene ends were 5 bases for V and 4 bases for J; bases not matched to a gene: 2. The CDR3 is made up of 13 amino acids. Germline V CDR1 and CDR2: SGHTA, FQGNSA. CDR3 nucleotide sequence: TGTGCCAGCAGCCGGGGACAGTACAATGAGCAGTTCTTC. Translated: CASSRGQYNEQFF.

The count of this clone is one. The V and J genes are TRBV7-8 and TRBJ2-1; 13 bases fit TRBD2. Germline V gene sequence: CDR1 SGHVS, CDR2 FQNEAQ. The CDR3 consists of 18 residues. V lost 1 base and J lost 0; bases outside the gene matches: 3. The CDR3 here is CASSLELAGGSSYNEQFF. CDR3 DNA: TGTGCCAGCAGCTTAGAACTAGCGGGGGGGAGCTCCTACAATGAGCAGTTCTTC.

The rearrangement links TRBV2 to TRBJ2-5; D might be TRBD1 (6 bases). This CDR3 is 13 amino acids long. V shed 4 bases and J shed 5 bases, with 11 bases lying between them. CDR1 SNHLY and CDR2 FYNNEI come from the germline V gene. CDR3 in DNA: TGTGCCAGCAGTGGGGACACTACGGAGACCCAGTACTTC. Amino acid sequence: CASSGDTTETQYF.

This clone showed up just a few times. The V call is TRBV19, the J call TRBJ1-2; no reliable D call. V was trimmed by 7 bases and J by 0 bases, leaving 12 bases between them. CDR1 is LNHDA and CDR2 is SQIVND in the germline V gene (reference sequence). The CDR3 is 14 amino acids. CDR3 nucleotides: TGTGCCAGTACCATGCGGGCCTCTAACTATGGCTACACCTTC. Translation gives CASTMRASNYGYTF.